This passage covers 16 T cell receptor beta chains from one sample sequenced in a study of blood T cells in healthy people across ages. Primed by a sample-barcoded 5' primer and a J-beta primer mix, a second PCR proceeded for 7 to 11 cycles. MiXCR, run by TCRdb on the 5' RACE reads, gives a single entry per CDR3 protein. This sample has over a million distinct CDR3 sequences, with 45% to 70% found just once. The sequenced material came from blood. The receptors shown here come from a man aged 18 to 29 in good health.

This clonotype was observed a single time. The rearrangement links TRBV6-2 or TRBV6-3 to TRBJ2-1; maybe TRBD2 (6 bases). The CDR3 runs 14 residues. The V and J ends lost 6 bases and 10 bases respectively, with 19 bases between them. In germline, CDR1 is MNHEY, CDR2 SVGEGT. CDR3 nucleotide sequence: TGTGCCAGCAGCCCCCTGAAGGGAGGCGGAGAGCAGTTCTTC. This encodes CASSPLKGGGEQFF.

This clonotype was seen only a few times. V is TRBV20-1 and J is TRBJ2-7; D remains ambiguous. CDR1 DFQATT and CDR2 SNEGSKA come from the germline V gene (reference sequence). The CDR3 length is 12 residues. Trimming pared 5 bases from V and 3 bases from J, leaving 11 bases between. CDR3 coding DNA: TGCAGTGCTCGCACAGTCGTCTACGAGCAGTACTTC. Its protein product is CSARTVVYEQYF.

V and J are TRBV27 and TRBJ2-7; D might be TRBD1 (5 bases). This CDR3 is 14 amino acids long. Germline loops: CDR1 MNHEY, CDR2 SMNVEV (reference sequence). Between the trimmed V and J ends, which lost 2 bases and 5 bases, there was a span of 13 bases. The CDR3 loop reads CASSLGLGRDEQYF. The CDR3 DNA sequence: TGTGCCAGCAGTTTAGGTTTGGGGCGCGACGAGCAGTACTTC.

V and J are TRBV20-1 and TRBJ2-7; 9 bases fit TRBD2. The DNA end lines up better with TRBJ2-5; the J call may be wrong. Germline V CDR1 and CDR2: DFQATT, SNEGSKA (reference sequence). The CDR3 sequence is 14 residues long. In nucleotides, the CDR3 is TGCAGTGCTAGAGAGGCTAGCGGGAAAGAGACCCAGTACTTC. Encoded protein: CSAREASGKETQYF.

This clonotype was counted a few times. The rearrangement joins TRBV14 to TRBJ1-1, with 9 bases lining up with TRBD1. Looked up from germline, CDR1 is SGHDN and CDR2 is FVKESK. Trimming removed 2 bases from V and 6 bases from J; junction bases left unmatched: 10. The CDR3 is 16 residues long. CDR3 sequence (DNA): TGTGCCAGCAGCCAATTCTTCGGACAGGGGTTTGCTGAAGCTTTCTTT. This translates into CASSQFFGQGFAEAFF.

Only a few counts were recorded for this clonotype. The DNA for the CDR3 is TGCAGCGTTGTAGAATACAATGAGCAGTTCTTC. This sequence encodes CSVVEYNEQFF. The chain is built from TRBV29-1 and TRBJ2-1; D uncertain. This CDR3 region has 11 residues. Germline loops: CDR1 SQVTM, CDR2 ANQGSEA. V lost 4 bases, J lost 4 bases, and 5 bases lay in between.

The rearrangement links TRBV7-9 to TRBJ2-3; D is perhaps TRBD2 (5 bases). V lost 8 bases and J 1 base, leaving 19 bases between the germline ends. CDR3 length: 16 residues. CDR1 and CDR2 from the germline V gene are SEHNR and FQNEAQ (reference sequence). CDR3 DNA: TGTGCCAGCGATGGGTCCGCGGGCCCGGGCACAGATACGCAGTATTTT. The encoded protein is CASDGSAGPGTDTQYF.

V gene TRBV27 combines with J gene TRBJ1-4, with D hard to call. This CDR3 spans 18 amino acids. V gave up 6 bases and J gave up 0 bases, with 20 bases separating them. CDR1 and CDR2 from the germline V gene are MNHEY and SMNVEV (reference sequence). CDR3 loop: CASRRSGSLLATNEKLFF. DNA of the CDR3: TGTGCCAGCAGACGATCCGGGAGCCTCCTAGCAACTAATGAAAAACTGTTTTTT.

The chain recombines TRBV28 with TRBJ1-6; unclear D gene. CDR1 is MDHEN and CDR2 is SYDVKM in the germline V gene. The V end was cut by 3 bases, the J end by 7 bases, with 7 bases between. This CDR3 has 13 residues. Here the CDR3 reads CASSFGINSPLHF. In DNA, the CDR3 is TGTGCCAGCAGTTTTGGTATCAATTCACCCCTCCACTTT.

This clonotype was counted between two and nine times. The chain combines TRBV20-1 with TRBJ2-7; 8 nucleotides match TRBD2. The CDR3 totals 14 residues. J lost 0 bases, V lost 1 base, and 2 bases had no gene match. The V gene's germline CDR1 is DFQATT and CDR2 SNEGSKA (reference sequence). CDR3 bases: TGCAGTGCTAGAGCGGGGGGGAACTCCTACGAGCAGTACTTC. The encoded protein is CSARAGGNSYEQYF.

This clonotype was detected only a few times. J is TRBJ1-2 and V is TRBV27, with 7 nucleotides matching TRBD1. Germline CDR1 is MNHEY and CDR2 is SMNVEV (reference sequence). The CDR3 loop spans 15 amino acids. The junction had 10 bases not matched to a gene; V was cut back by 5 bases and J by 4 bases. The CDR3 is CASSTSTGAPYGYTF. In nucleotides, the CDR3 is TGTGCCAGCAGTACCTCAACAGGGGCCCCCTATGGCTACACCTTC.

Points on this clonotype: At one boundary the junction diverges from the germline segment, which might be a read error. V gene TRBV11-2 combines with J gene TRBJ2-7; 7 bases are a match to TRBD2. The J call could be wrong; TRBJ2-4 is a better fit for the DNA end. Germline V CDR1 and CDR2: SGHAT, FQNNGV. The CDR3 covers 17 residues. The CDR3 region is CASSQDAGDSIKNIQYF. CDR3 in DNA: TGCGCCAGCAGCCAGGATGCGGGGGACTCCATTAAAAACATTCAGTACTTC.

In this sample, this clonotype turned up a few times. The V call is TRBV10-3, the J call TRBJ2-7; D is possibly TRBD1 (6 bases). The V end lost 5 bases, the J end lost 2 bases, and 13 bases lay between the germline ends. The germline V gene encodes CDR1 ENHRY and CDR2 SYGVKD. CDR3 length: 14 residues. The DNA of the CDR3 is TGTGCCATCAGTCCAGGGGCCCCAACCTACGAGCAGTACTTC. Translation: CAISPGAPTYEQYF.

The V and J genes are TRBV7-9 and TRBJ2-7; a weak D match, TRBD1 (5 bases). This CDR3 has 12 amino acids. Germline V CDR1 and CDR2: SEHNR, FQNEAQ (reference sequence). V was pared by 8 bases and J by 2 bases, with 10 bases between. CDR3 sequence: CASLRAAYEQYF. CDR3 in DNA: TGTGCCAGCCTCAGGGCGGCCTACGAGCAGTACTTC.

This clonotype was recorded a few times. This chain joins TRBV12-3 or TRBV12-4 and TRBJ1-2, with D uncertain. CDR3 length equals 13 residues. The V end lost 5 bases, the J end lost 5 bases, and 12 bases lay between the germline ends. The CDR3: CASSPIDGYGYTF. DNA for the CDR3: TGTGCCAGCAGTCCTATAGACGGGTATGGCTACACCTTC.

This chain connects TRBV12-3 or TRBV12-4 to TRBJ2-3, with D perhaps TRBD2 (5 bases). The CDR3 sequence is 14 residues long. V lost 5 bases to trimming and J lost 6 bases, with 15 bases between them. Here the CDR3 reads CASSVTRAADTQYF. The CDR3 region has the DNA TGTGCCAGCAGTGTAACGAGGGCTGCGGATACGCAGTATTTT.